The clone carrying this T cell receptor beta chain has more than one count but fewer than ten. TCRdb redid the calling of the 5' RACE reads with MiXCR, one entry per CDR3 protein. The sample has roughly 60,000 distinct CDR3 sequences, 6.5% to 7.5% seen once; the top ten hold more than 5%. The CDR3 length is 15 residues. V gave up 4 bases and J gave up 6 bases, with 19 bases separating them. Germline CDR1 SQVTM, CDR2 ANQGSEA. This specimen belongs to a study of early T cells in non-severe SARS-CoV-2 infection. The wider study: Sequencing of unsorted whole blood was done on bulk RNA, leaving chains unpaired.

Here the sequenced sample was whole blood, taken at baseline. The rearrangement links TRBV29-1 to TRBJ2-1, with D perhaps matching TRBD1 or TRBD2 (5 bases each). This receptor was obtained from an adult who was a healthcare worker with PCR-confirmed SARS-CoV-2 infection or an uninfected control (not recorded which). The CDR3 coding sequence is TGCAGCGTTGGCCCCCGAACGGTGAGGGGCAATGAGCAGTTCTTC. Residues: CSVGPRTVRGNEQFF.